The 31 T cell receptor beta chains given below trace back to one sample, sequenced in a study of blood T cell repertoires in COVID-19. Profiled with immunoSEQ multiplex PCR; TCRdb holds only in-frame clones, not every one. The sample has hundreds of thousands of clones, around 84% seen once. The sample was PBMCs or T cells enriched from blood (not recorded which). Receptors originate from a man between 25 and 39 years old who had recovered from COVID-19.

V gene TRBV30 combines with J gene TRBJ2-3; perhaps TRBD2 as D (5 bases). Germline V gene data show CDR1 as GTSNPN and CDR2 as SVGIG (reference sequence). This CDR3 comprises 14 residues. V lost 0 bases and J 6 bases, leaving 13 bases between the germline ends. Written as DNA, the CDR3 is TGTGCCTGGAGTGTATTTCGGGGTCTGGATACGCAGTATTTT. This sequence encodes CAWSVFRGLDTQYF.

The chain carries TRBV18 and TRBJ2-7; TRBD1 matches at 7 bases. CDR1 and CDR2 from the germline V gene are KGHSH and LQKENI. Unmatched junction bases numbered 7, after V lost 6 bases and J lost 5 bases. This CDR3 is built from 13 residues. CDR3 protein: CASSPFDRDEQYF. Written as DNA, the CDR3 is TGTGCCAGCTCCCCCTTCGACAGGGACGAGCAGTACTTC.

The CDR3, as DNA: TGTGCCAGCAGCTTAGCGGACAGACTGAACACTGAAGCTTTCTTT. As protein: CASSLADRLNTEAFF. This chain links TRBV7-2 with TRBJ1-1; tentatively, D is TRBD1 (6 bases). Germline values: CDR1 SGHTA, CDR2 FQGNSA. The length of the CDR3 is 15 residues. V lost 0 bases, J lost 0 bases, and 8 bases lay in between.

The J gene is TRBJ2-7, the V gene TRBV6-6; perhaps TRBD2 as D (5 bases). Germline loops: CDR1 MNHNY, CDR2 SVGAGI (reference sequence). The CDR3 consists of 16 residues. The V gene lost 5 bases and the J gene lost 4 bases, with 21 bases spanning the gap. This chain's CDR3 is CASSPHPTSLRYEQYF. The DNA for the CDR3 is TGTGCCAGCAGTCCTCACCCCACTAGTCTCAGATACGAGCAGTACTTC.

The V and J genes are TRBV21-1 and TRBJ1-1; the table assigns TRBD1, which was not confirmed against the DNA. TRBV21-1 is shown as a pseudogene. This CDR3 contains 15 residues. CDR3 nucleotides: TGTGCCAGCAGCAAATTTGGTAAAGGGGTAACTGAAGCTTTCTTT. Protein: CASSKFGKGVTEAFF.

The chain has TRBV25-1 and TRBJ1-1; possible D gene TRBD1, 5 bases. The length of the CDR3 is 16 residues. In germline, CDR1 is MGHDK, CDR2 SYGVNS. V shed 3 bases and J shed 5 bases, with 19 bases lying between them. The DNA of the CDR3 is TGTGCCAGCAGTGAGTCGCAGATTGGGGGAGGAACTGAAGCTTTCTTT. Encoded protein: CASSESQIGGGTEAFF.

The chain links TRBV5-4 to TRBJ2-2; D possibly corresponds to TRBD2 (6 bases). The length of the CDR3 is 16 residues. The germline V gene encodes CDR1 SGHNT and CDR2 YYREEE (reference sequence). The V end was cut by 2 bases, the J end by 1 base, with 12 bases between. The CDR3 sequence is CASSLFGGGNTGELFF. The CDR3 nucleotides read TGTGCCAGCAGCTTATTCGGGGGAGGGAACACCGGGGAGCTGTTTTTT.

Written as DNA, the CDR3 is TGTGCCAGCCGACAGCTGAACACTGAAGCTTTCTTT. Residues: CASRQLNTEAFF. The rearrangement joins TRBV6-5 to TRBJ1-1; TRBD1 is a possible D gene (5 bases). Germline CDR1 MNHEY, CDR2 SVGAGI. Trimming left V 8 bases short and J 0 bases short, with 7 bases between. CDR3 length: 12 residues.

This rearrangement joins TRBV5-6 to TRBJ2-7, with 8 bases that match TRBD1. Germline assignment: CDR1 SGHDT and CDR2 YYEEEE. The CDR3 has 16 amino acids. V was pared by 0 bases and J by 3 bases, with 8 bases of the junction left unmatched. CDR3 sequence (DNA): TGTGCCAGCAGCTTGGGGCCGACAGGGGAGATCTACGAGCAGTACTTC. Protein sequence: CASSLGPTGEIYEQYF.

The gene calls are TRBV28 and TRBJ2-1, with D perhaps TRBD1 (5 bases). Trimming pared 5 bases from V and 15 bases from J, leaving 20 bases between. Germline values: CDR1 MDHEN, CDR2 SYDVKM. CDR3 length equals 13 residues. This CDR3 is CASSPISQELRFF. The DNA for the CDR3 is TGTGCCAGCAGTCCCATCTCACAGGAGCTACGGTTCTTC.

The V and J genes are TRBV5-8 and TRBJ2-3, with D unclear. Germline V lookup: CDR1 SGHTS, CDR2 YDEGEE. This CDR3 contains 14 residues. V lost 2 bases to trimming and J lost 0 bases, with 7 bases between them. In DNA, the CDR3 is TGTGCCAGCAGCTTAAGCCGGAGCACAGATACGCAGTATTTT. Its translation is CASSLSRSTDTQYF.

The CDR3 spells CASSIQLLSVNYGYTF. CDR3 sequence (DNA): TGTGCCAGTAGTATACAACTATTGTCAGTTAACTATGGCTACACCTTC. This chain connects TRBV19 to TRBJ1-2; D uncertain. The CDR3 loop spans 16 amino acids. The germline V gene encodes CDR1 LNHDA and CDR2 SQIVND (reference sequence). The V end lost 2 bases, the J end lost 1 base, and 14 bases lay between the germline ends.

The V gene is TRBV11-3, the J gene TRBJ2-2; D not resolved. The CDR3 length is 13 residues. Germline CDR1 and CDR2: SGHNT and YENEEA. V lost 7 bases, J lost 10 bases, and 16 bases lay in between. CDR3 sequence reads: CASIDRVGAELFF. The CDR3 nucleotides read TGTGCCAGCATCGATCGGGTTGGCGCGGAGCTGTTTTTT.

About this clone itself: This specimen includes other DNA sequences encoding the same CDR3. The chain combines TRBV6-1 with TRBJ1-5; D is unclear. This CDR3 has 14 residues. Trimming shortened V by 0 bases and J by 4 bases, and 7 bases separated the two germline ends. In germline, CDR1 is MNHNS, CDR2 SASEGT. CDR3 in DNA: TGTGCCAGCAGTGAAGCCCGGGGTAATCAGCCCCAGCATTTT. Its protein is CASSEARGNQPQHF.

This chain joins TRBV12-3 or TRBV12-4 and TRBJ1-2; 10 bases fit TRBD1. Unmatched junction bases numbered 6, after V lost 6 bases and J lost 8 bases. There are 13 residues in the CDR3. CDR3 DNA: TGTGCCAGCAGGAGACAGGGGGCCGAGGGCTACACCTTC. This translates into CASRRQGAEGYTF.

This chain links TRBV5-1 with TRBJ2-7, with 8 bases fitting TRBD2. This CDR3 is 14 amino acids long. The V gene's germline CDR1 is SGHRS and CDR2 YFSETQ. Germline trimming cut 6 bases from V and 4 bases from J; bases unmatched to any gene: 9. The CDR3 here is CASTHVAGTYEQYF. DNA for the CDR3: TGCGCCAGCACCCATGTAGCGGGGACATACGAGCAGTACTTC.

The V gene is TRBV19, the J gene TRBJ2-3, with D possibly matching TRBD1 (6 bases). The germline V gene has CDR1 LNHDA and CDR2 SQIVND (reference sequence). The CDR3 extends over 15 amino acids. Deletions cut 0 bases from V and 4 bases from J, with 11 bases between. CDR3 nucleotide sequence: TGTGCCAGTAGTATAGATAACAGGGTGGCAGATACGCAGTATTTT. This encodes CASSIDNRVADTQYF.

The J gene is TRBJ2-3, the V gene TRBV5-5; D remains ambiguous. The V and J ends lost 3 bases and 1 base respectively, with 9 bases between them. Per the germline V gene, CDR1 is SGHKS and CDR2 is YYEKEE (reference sequence). This CDR3 spans 14 amino acids. The CDR3 nucleotides read TGTGCCAGCAGCTCCCCCCAGGGCACAGATACGCAGTATTTT. Translating gives CASSSPQGTDTQYF.

The rearrangement uses TRBV27 and TRBJ2-7; unclear D gene. The CDR3 runs to 15 residues. CDR1 is MNHEY and CDR2 is SMNVEV in the germline V gene (reference sequence). V lost 5 bases to trimming and J lost 0 bases, with 14 bases between them. CDR3 coding DNA: TGTGCCAGCAGTCCACGTGACCGGAGCTCCTACGAGCAGTACTTC. Amino acid sequence: CASSPRDRSSYEQYF.

This rearrangement joins TRBV28 to TRBJ1-4; tentative D call: TRBD1 (6 bases). This CDR3 spans 16 amino acids. Germline V gene data show CDR1 as MDHEN and CDR2 as SYDVKM. V was shortened by 5 bases and J by 2 bases, with 15 bases between the two germline ends. CDR3 protein: CASSATGTGTNEKLFF. CDR3 nucleotides: TGTGCCAGCAGTGCCACAGGGACGGGGACTAATGAAAAACTGTTTTTT.

The chain links TRBV5-1 to TRBJ1-1, with D possibly being TRBD1 (6 bases). There are 14 residues in the CDR3. V gave up 2 bases and J gave up 0 bases, with 8 bases separating them. CDR1 and CDR2 from the germline V gene are SGHRS and YFSETQ. DNA of the CDR3: TGCGCCAGCAGCTTCGACAGGATGAACACTGAAGCTTTCTTT. It translates to CASSFDRMNTEAFF.

The CDR3 protein is CASSPQGAGGTDTQYF. The CDR3, as DNA: TGTGCCAGCAGCCCCCAGGGGGCGGGGGGCACAGATACGCAGTATTTT. The chain couples TRBV9 to TRBJ2-3; possibly TRBD1 for D (8 bases). Trimming removed 4 bases at V and 1 base at J, with 16 bases between. Looked up from germline, CDR1 is SGDLS and CDR2 is YYNGEE. This CDR3 has 16 amino acids.

The chain uses TRBV11-3 and TRBJ2-3; 8 nucleotides line up with TRBD2. The germline V gene has CDR1 SGHNT and CDR2 YENEEA. The CDR3 consists of 15 residues. V trimming: 0 bases; J trimming: 1 base; junction bases outside the gene matches: 0. This CDR3 is CASSLELAGTDTQYF. The CDR3 DNA sequence: TGTGCCAGCAGCTTAGAACTAGCGGGCACAGATACGCAGTATTTT.

The V and J genes are TRBV7-2 and TRBJ2-5; 10 bases line up with TRBD2. CDR3 length equals 16 residues. Germline-derived CDR1 and CDR2 are SGHTA and FQGNSA. The V and J ends lost 3 bases and 6 bases, in that order; junction bases with no gene match: 10. DNA for the CDR3: TGTGCCAGCAGCTTGTTGAGCGGGGGGGGAGTAAAGACCCAGTACTTC. This encodes CASSLLSGGGVKTQYF. The full variable domain, its missing parts supplied by reference TRBV7-2 and TRBJ2-5, is GAGVSQSPSNKVTEKGKDVELRCDPISGHTALYWYRQSLGQGLEFLIYFQGNSAPDKSGLPSDRFSAERTGGSVSTLTIQRTQQEDSAVYLCASSLLSGGGVKTQYFGPGTRLLVL.

The chain uses TRBV3-1 (or the pseudogene TRBV3-2) and TRBJ2-7; 9 nucleotides line up with TRBD1. V shed 0 bases, J shed 5 bases, and the junction held 17 bases outside the gene matches. The CDR3 runs 19 residues. Germline V gene lookup returns CDR1 LGHDT and CDR2 YNNKEL (reference sequence). The CDR3 region is CASSQDQGQGFAGRNEQYF. CDR3 nucleotides: TGTGCCAGCAGCCAAGATCAAGGACAGGGGTTTGCGGGTAGAAACGAGCAGTACTTC.

The chain uses TRBV2 and TRBJ2-7; 7 positions match TRBD1. The germline gives CDR1 SNHLY, CDR2 FYNNEI. The CDR3 covers 12 residues. V was pared by 6 bases and J by 3 bases, with 2 bases of the junction left unmatched. In DNA, the CDR3 is TGTGCCAGCAGACGGGACAGCTACGAGCAGTACTTC. Protein product: CASRRDSYEQYF. The full variable domain, rest sourced from reference TRBV2 and TRBJ2-7, is EPEVTQTPSHQVTQMGQEVILRCVPISNHLYFYWYRQILGQKVEFLVSFYNNEISEKSEIFDDQFSVERPDGSNFTLKIRSTKLEDSAMYFCASRRDSYEQYFGPGTRLTVT.

This chain uses TRBV12-3 or TRBV12-4 with TRBJ2-1; possibly TRBD2 for D (6 bases). The CDR3 has 12 amino acids. V dropped 5 bases and J dropped 9 bases, with 11 bases sitting between them. CDR3 loop: CASSSGLSEQFF. The CDR3 DNA reads TGTGCCAGCAGTAGCGGACTAAGTGAGCAGTTCTTC.

The gene calls are TRBV9 and TRBJ2-1, with 9 nucleotides matching TRBD2. V lost 3 bases, J lost 4 bases, and 8 bases stayed unmatched. Looked up from germline, CDR1 is SGDLS and CDR2 is YYNGEE. The CDR3 has 16 residues. The CDR3 DNA is TGTGCCAGCAGCGCCTTGCTGGCGGGAGGGTACAATGAGCAGTTCTTC. Translated, it gives CASSALLAGGYNEQFF.

The J gene is TRBJ2-1, the V gene TRBV24-1; 7 nucleotides align to TRBD1. V lost 5 bases, J lost 7 bases, and 7 bases stayed unmatched. This CDR3 is built from 14 residues. CDR1 and CDR2 from the germline V gene are KGHDR and SFDVKD. CDR3 nucleotides: TGTGCCACCAGTGTCACAGGGGCATGGAATGAGCAGTTCTTC. This encodes CATSVTGAWNEQFF.

The chain couples TRBV3-1 (or the pseudogene TRBV3-2) to TRBJ2-1; 11 bases line up with TRBD2. Germline V CDR1 and CDR2: LGHDT, YNNKEL (reference sequence). V trimming: 0 bases; J trimming: 7 bases; junction bases outside the gene matches: 8. The CDR3 length is 17 residues. Here the CDR3 DNA reads TGTGCCAGCAGCCAAGAAGTAGCGGGAGGGCCTGTAAATGAGCAGTTCTTC. Its translation is CASSQEVAGGPVNEQFF.

The CDR3 region is CASSVEANAGYGYTF. DNA of the CDR3: TGTGCCAGCAGCGTAGAGGCCAATGCCGGGTATGGCTACACCTTC. This chain links TRBV9 with TRBJ1-2; D is undetermined. This CDR3 contains 15 residues. The V gene lost 0 bases and the J gene lost 5 bases, with 14 bases spanning the gap. Germline V gene lookup returns CDR1 SGDLS and CDR2 YYNGEE.